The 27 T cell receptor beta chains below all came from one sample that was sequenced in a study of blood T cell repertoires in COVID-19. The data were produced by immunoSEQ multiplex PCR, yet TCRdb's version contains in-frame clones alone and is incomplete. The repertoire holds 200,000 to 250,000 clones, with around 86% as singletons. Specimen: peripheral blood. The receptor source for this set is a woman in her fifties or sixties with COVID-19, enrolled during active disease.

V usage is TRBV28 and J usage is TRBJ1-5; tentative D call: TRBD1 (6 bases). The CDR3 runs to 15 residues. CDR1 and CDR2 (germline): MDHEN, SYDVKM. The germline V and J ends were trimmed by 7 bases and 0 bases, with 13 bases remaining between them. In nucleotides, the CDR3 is TGTGCCAGCAAGGCCAGGGGCACTAGCAATCAGCCCCAGCATTTT. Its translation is CASKARGTSNQPQHF.

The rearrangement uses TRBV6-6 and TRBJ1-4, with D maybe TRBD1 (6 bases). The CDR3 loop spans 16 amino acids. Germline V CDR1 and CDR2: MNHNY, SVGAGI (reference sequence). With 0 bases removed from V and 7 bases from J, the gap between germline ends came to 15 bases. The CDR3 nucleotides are TGTGCCAGCAGTTACTCTGCCAGGGGTGAGGCTGAAAAACTGTTTTTT. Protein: CASSYSARGEAEKLFF.

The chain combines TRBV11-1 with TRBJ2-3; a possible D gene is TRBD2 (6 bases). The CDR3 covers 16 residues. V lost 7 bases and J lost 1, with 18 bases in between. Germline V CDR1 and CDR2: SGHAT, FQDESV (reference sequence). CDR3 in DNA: TGTGCCAGCACCCTCCGGCGGGCTAGCGGCACAGATACGCAGTATTTT. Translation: CASTLRRASGTDTQYF.

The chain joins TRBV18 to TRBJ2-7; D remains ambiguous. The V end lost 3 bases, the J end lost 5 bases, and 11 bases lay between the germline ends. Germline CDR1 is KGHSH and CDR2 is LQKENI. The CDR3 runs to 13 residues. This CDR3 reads CASSPRNEDEQYF. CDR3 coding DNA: TGTGCCAGCTCACCTCGCAATGAGGACGAGCAGTACTTC. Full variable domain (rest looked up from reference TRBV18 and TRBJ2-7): NAGVMQNPRHLVRRRGQEARLRCSPMKGHSHVYWYRQLPEEGLKFMVYLQKENIIDESGMPKERFSAEFPKEGPSILRIQQVVRGDSAAYFCASSPRNEDEQYFGPGTRLTVT.

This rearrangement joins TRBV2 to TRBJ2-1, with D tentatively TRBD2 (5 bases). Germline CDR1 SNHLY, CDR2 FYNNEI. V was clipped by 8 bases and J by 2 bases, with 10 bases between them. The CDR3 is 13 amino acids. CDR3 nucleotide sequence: TGTGCCAGCTCCCGGGAACCCTACAATGAGCAGTTCTTC. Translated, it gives CASSREPYNEQFF.

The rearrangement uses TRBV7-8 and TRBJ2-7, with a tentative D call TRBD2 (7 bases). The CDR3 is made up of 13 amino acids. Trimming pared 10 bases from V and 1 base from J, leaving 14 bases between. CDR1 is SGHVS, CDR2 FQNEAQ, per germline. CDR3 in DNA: TGTGCCACCGGGCGGGGGCAATCCTACGAGCAGTACGTC. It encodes CATGRGQSYEQYV.

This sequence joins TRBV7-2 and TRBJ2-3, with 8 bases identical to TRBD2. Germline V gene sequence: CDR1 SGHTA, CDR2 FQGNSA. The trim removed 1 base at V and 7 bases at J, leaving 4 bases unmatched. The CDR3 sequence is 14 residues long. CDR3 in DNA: TGTGCCAGCAGCTTAGTTAGCGGGGTTAATACGCAGTATTTT. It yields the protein CASSLVSGVNTQYF.

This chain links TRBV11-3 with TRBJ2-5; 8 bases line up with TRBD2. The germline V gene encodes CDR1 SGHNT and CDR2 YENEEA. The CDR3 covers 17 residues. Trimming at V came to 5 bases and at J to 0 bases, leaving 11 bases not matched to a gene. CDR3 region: CASSLTGSGGYQETQYF. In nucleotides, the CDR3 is TGTGCCAGCAGCCTAACCGGAAGCGGGGGTTACCAAGAGACCCAGTACTTC.

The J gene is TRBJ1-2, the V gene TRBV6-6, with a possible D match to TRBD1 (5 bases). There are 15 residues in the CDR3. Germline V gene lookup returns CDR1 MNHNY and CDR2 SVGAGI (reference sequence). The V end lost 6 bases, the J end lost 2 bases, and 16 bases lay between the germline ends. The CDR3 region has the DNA TGTGCCAGCAGACCTCACGAGACAGCGAACTATGGCTACACCTTC. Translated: CASRPHETANYGYTF.

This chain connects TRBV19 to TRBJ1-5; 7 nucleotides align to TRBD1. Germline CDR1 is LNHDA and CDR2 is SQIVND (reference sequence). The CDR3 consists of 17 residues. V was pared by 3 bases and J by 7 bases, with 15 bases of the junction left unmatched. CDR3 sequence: CASSMVPGAGGSQPQHF. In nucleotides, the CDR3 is TGTGCCAGTAGTATGGTCCCCGGGGCAGGGGGGAGCCAGCCCCAGCATTTT.

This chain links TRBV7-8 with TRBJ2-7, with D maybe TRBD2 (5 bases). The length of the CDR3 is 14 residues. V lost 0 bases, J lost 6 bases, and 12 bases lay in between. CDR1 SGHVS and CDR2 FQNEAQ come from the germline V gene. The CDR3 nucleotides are TGTGCCAGCAGCTTAGCGGCTAGAGGAGGCGAGCAGTACGTC. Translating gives CASSLAARGGEQYV.

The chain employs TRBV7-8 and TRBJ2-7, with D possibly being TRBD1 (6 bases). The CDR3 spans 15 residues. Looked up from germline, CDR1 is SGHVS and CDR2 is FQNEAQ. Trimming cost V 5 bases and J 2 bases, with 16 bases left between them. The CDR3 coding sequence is TGTGCCAGCAGCCCTAGCATCCGACAGGCCTACGAGCAGTACTTC. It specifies CASSPSIRQAYEQYF.

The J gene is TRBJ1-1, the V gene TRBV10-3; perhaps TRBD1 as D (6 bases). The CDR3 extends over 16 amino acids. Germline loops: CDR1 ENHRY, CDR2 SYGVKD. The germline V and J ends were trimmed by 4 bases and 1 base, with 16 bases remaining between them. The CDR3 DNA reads TGTGCCATCAGTGCCCCACAGGGCTATGGGAACACTGAAGCTTTCTTT. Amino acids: CAISAPQGYGNTEAFF.

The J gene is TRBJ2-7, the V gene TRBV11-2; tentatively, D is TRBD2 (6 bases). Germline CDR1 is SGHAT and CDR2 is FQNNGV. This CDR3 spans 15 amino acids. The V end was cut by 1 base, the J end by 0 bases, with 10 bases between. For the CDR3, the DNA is TGTGCCAGCAGCTTAGGGGCGGGGCCCTCCTACGAGCAGTACTTC. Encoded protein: CASSLGAGPSYEQYF.

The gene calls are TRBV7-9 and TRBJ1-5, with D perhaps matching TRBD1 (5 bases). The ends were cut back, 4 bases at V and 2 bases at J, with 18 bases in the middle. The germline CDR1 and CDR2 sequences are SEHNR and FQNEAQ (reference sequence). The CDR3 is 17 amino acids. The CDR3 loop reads CASSSTGLVGGNQPQHF. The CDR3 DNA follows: TGTGCCAGCAGCTCAACAGGTTTGGTGGGTGGCAATCAGCCCCAGCATTTT.

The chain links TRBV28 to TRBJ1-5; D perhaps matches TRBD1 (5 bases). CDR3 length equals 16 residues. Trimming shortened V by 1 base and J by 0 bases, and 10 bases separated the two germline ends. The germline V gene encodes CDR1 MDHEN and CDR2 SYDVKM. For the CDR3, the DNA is TGTGCCAGCAGTTTATCAGGGTTTTCTAGCAATCAGCCCCAGCATTTT. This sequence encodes CASSLSGFSSNQPQHF.

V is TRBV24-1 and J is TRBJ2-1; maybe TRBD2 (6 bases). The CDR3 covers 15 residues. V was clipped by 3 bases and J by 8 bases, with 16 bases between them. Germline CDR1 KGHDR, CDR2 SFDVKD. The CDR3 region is CATSDGPGVTDEQFF. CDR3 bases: TGTGCCACCAGTGATGGTCCGGGGGTTACCGATGAGCAGTTCTTC.

DNA of the CDR3: TGTGCCACCAGCACACGACAGGCTAAGGGCTACACCTTC. Encoded protein: CATSTRQAKGYTF. This rearrangement joins TRBV15 to TRBJ1-2; TRBD1 might be the D (6 bases). Germline V gene sequence: CDR1 LNHNV, CDR2 YYDKDF (reference sequence). CDR3 size: 13 residues. Between the trimmed V and J ends, which lost 4 bases and 8 bases, there was a span of 14 bases.

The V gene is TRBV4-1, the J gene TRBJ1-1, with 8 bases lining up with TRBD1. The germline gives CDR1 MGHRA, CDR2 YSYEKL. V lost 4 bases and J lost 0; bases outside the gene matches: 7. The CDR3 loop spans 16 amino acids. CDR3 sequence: CASSPGQAAMNTEAFF. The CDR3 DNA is TGCGCCAGCAGCCCGGGACAGGCTGCTATGAACACTGAAGCTTTCTTT.

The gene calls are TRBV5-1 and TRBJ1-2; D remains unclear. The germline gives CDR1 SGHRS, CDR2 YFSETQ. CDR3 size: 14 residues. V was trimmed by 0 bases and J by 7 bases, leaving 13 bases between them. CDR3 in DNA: TGCGCCAGCAGCTTGGATAGCAGTTCGATTGGCTACACCTTC. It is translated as CASSLDSSSIGYTF. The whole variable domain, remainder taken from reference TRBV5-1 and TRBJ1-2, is KAGVTQTPRYLIKTRGQQVTLSCSPISGHRSVSWYQQTPGQGLQFLFEYFSETQRNKGNFPGRFSGRQFSNSRSEMNVSTLELGDSALYLCASSLDSSSIGYTFGSGTRLTVV.

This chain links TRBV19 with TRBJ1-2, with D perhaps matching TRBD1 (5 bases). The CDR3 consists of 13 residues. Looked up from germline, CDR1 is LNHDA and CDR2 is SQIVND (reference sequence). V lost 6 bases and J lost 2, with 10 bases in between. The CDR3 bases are TGTGCCAGTAGGATATCAGGGAACTATGGCTACACCTTC. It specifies CASRISGNYGYTF.

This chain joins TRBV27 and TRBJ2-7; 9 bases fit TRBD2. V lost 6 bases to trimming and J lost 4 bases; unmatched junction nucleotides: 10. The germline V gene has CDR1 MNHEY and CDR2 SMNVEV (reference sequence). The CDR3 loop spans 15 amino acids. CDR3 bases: TGTGCCAGCAGACCCGCCGGCCTAGCGGGGTACGAGCAGTACTTC. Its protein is CASRPAGLAGYEQYF.

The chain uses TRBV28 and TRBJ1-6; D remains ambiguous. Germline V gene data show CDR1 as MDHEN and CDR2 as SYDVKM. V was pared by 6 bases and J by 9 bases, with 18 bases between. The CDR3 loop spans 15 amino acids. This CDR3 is CASSPIREETSPLHF. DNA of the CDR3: TGTGCCAGCAGCCCCATTCGGGAGGAAACTTCACCCCTCCACTTT.

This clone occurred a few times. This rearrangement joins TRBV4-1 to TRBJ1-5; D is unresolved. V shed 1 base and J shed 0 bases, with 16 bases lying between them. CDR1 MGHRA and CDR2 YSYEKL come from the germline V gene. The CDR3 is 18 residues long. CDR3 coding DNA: TGCGCCAGCAGCCAAGCATCTTTGGGCCAGCTTAGCAATCAGCCCCAGCATTTT. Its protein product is CASSQASLGQLSNQPQHF.

CDR3 sequence: CASSQGATYGYTF. The CDR3 DNA follows: TGTGCCAGTAGCCAGGGGGCGACCTATGGCTACACCTTC. The chain employs TRBV19 and TRBJ1-2; TRBD1 matches 8 bases. CDR3 size: 13 residues. Germline trimming cut 6 bases from V and 4 bases from J; bases unmatched to any gene: 4. Germline assignment: CDR1 LNHDA and CDR2 SQIVND (reference sequence).

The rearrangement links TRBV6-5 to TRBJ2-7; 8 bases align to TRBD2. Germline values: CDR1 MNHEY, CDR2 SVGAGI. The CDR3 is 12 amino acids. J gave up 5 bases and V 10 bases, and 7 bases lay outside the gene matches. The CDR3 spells CATPGGGHEQYV. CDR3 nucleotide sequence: TGTGCCACTCCCGGGGGGGGGCACGAGCAGTACGTC.

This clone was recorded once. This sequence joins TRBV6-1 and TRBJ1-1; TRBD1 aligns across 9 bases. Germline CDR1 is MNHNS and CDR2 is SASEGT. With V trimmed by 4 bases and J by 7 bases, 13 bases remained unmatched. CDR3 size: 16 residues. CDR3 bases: TGTGCCAGCAGTGTAAACAGGGGGCGCATTGGCGATGAAGCTTTCTTT. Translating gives CASSVNRGRIGDEAFF.